This note documents a single TCR beta chain sequence. As processed by the authors: Estimation of nucleated cell counts was performed using reference gene primer amplification. Assay used: immunoSEQ multiplex PCR; TCRdb lists only in-frame clones, some missing. That table supplies the V and J calls and clone size; D and trimming were determined from the DNA. In the table there are around 200,000 clones, 70% to 90% of which are singletons. The age range of participants was about 18 to 95 years, with residence in about two dozen US areas. Which cohort a participant joined came from the clinical history participants gave. This CDR3 comprises 15 residues. V dropped 0 bases and J dropped 5; count of bases not matched to a gene: 8. The germline V gene encodes CDR1 GTSNPN and CDR2 SVGIG (reference sequence). The entry originates in a study of blood T cell repertoires in COVID-19. Background on the study: T cells, B-cell-depleted T cells, or PBMCs provided the cDNA or gDNA that served as material.

V usage is TRBV30 and J usage is TRBJ1-1; the match to TRBD1 covers 8 bases. Sample: PBMCs or T cells enriched from blood (not recorded which). The sequence was collected from a woman between 40 and 55 years old with acute COVID-19. In DNA, the CDR3 is TGTGCCTGGAGTGTAATCAGGGGGCTGTCGACTGAAGCTTTCTTT. Its protein product is CAWSVIRGLSTEAFF. Drawing the rest from reference TRBV30 and TRBJ1-1, the complete variable domain is SQTIHQWPATLVQPVGSPLSLECTVEGTSNPNLYWYRQAAGRGLQLLFYSVGIGQISSEVPQNLSASRPQDRQFILSSKKLLLSDSGFYLCAWSVIRGLSTEAFFGQGTRLTVV.